The next 12 T cell receptor beta chains were all read from a single sample in a study of human T cells and chemical hapten exposure. The time point is: patch test 1, 2 weeks after DPC sensitization. Treatment meaning: therapeutic diphenylcyclopropenone sensitization with weekly scalp DPC. TCRdb itself ran the RACE reads through MiXCR, one entry per CDR3 protein. The sample consists of around 74,000 distinct CDR3 sequences, approximately 32% of them appearing once. The source material was whole blood, sampled in connection with sensitization to the hapten diphenylcyclopropenone (DPC). These TCRs come from a middle-aged man with alopecia areata. Some clones in this sample may be carry-over from other donors' samples.

In its sample, this clonotype was seen a few times. This rearrangement joins TRBV12-3 or TRBV12-4 to TRBJ2-7; D ambiguous. This CDR3 has 13 amino acids. V gave up 3 bases and J gave up 3 bases, with 9 bases separating them. Here the CDR3 reads CASSFDPLYEQYF. The CDR3 DNA sequence: TGTGCCAGCAGTTTTGACCCGCTCTACGAGCAGTACTTC.

The CDR3 loop is CASSFRGLYGYTF. As DNA, the CDR3 is TGTGCCAGCAGTTTCCGGGGGCTGTATGGCTACACCTTC. The J gene is TRBJ1-2, the V gene TRBV28; D may be TRBD1 (6 bases). The ends were cut back, 3 bases at V and 5 bases at J, with 10 bases in the middle. This CDR3 has 13 amino acids. Germline assignment: CDR1 MDHEN and CDR2 SYDVKM.

Note on this clonotype: Sequence at one end of the junction differs from germline and may be a read error. V gene TRBV5-4 combines with J gene TRBJ1-3; TRBD1 is a possible D gene (5 bases). CDR1 is SGHNT, CDR2 YYREEE, per germline (reference sequence). The CDR3 is 18 residues long. Written as DNA, the CDR3 is TGTGCCAGCAGCTTGGACGTTGGGCAGATGCTTACAGGAAACACCGTATATTTT. The encoded protein is CASSLDVGQMLTGNTVYF.

In its sample, this clonotype was seen a few times. The rearrangement joins TRBV12-3 or TRBV12-4 to TRBJ2-1, with 10 bases that match TRBD2. The V gene end was trimmed by 3 bases and the J gene end by 4 bases; junction bases not matched to a gene: 3. This CDR3 has 15 residues. The CDR3 region has the DNA TGTGCCAGCAGTTTTTCACTAGCGGGGTACAATGAGCAGTTCTTC. Amino acids: CASSFSLAGYNEQFF.

V gene TRBV28 combines with J gene TRBJ1-1; possible D gene TRBD1, 5 bases. This CDR3 is 15 amino acids long. V was shortened by 5 bases and J by 5 bases, with 18 bases between the two germline ends. Germline CDR1 and CDR2: MDHEN and SYDVKM. The CDR3 DNA reads TGTGCCAGCAGTCGAAGCCAGGGTATCGGGACTGAAGCTTTCTTT. This translates into CASSRSQGIGTEAFF. Full variable domain (rest looked up from reference TRBV28 and TRBJ1-1): DVKVTQSSRYLVKRTGEKVFLECVQDMDHENMFWYRQDPGLGLRLIYFSYDVKMKEKGDIPEGYSVSREKKERFSLILESASTNQTSMYLCASSRSQGIGTEAFFGQGTRLTVV.

This clonotype was seen more than once but under ten times. At one end the junction does not follow the germline gene, possibly because of a read error. The V call is TRBV20-1, the J call TRBJ2-7; 8 nucleotides line up with TRBD1. The V gene's germline CDR1 is DFQATT and CDR2 SNEGSKA (reference sequence). This CDR3 is 14 amino acids long. CDR3 sequence (DNA): TGCAGTGTTAGAGGGGGCAGGGGGCCATACGAGCAGTACTTC. Its protein is CSVRGGRGPYEQYF.

The rearrangement joins TRBV5-6 to TRBJ1-5; 7 positions match TRBD1. The J segment lost 3 bases and the V segment lost 1 base, leaving 7 bases of the junction unmatched. Germline values: CDR1 SGHDT, CDR2 YYEEEE. The CDR3 covers 16 residues. The CDR3 here is CASSLLGRGVNQPQHF. DNA for the CDR3: TGTGCCAGCAGCTTGCTTGGCAGGGGGGTCAATCAGCCCCAGCATTTT.

This sequence joins TRBV7-2 and TRBJ2-1; D uncertain. The V gene's germline CDR1 is SGHTA and CDR2 FQGNSA. This CDR3 is 12 amino acids long. V lost 2 bases, J lost 6 bases, and 5 bases lay in between. In DNA form, the CDR3 reads TGTGCCAGCAGCTTACTCTCCAATGAGCAGTTCTTC. Translated, it gives CASSLLSNEQFF. Complete variable domain (other parts from reference TRBV7-2 and TRBJ2-1): GAGVSQSPSNKVTEKGKDVELRCDPISGHTALYWYRQSLGQGLEFLIYFQGNSAPDKSGLPSDRFSAERTGGSVSTLTIQRTQQEDSAVYLCASSLLSNEQFFGPGTRLTVL.

The V call is TRBV2, the J call TRBJ2-5; TRBD2 agrees at 7 bases. CDR1 and CDR2 from the germline V gene are SNHLY and FYNNEI. The CDR3 sequence is 13 residues long. V dropped 6 bases and J dropped 4; count of bases not matched to a gene: 5. CDR3 sequence reads: CASRELASETQYF. The CDR3 DNA reads TGTGCCAGCAGGGAACTAGCGTCAGAGACCCAGTACTTC.

This clonotype was seen a few times. The V gene is TRBV9, the J gene TRBJ2-1, with 7 bases lining up with TRBD2. CDR3 length: 15 amino acids. The germline V gene encodes CDR1 SGDLS and CDR2 YYNGEE. J lost 8 bases, V lost 1 base, and 9 bases had no gene match. The CDR3 here is CASSVRGRGGDEQFF. CDR3 nucleotide sequence: TGTGCCAGCAGCGTACGCGGGAGAGGAGGGGATGAGCAGTTCTTC.

This rearrangement joins TRBV10-1 to TRBJ2-2, with TRBD2 matching over 8 bases. The trim removed 0 bases at V and 6 bases at J, leaving 9 bases unmatched. The germline gives CDR1 WNHNN, CDR2 SYGVQD (reference sequence). This CDR3 region has 17 residues. The CDR3 loop reads CASSESSLRTSSGELFF. The CDR3 DNA reads as TGCGCCAGCAGTGAGTCGAGTCTGCGGACTAGCTCCGGGGAGCTGTTTTTT.

The V and J genes are TRBV25-1 and TRBJ2-7, with 9 nucleotides matching TRBD2. The CDR3 extends over 15 amino acids. V shed 7 bases and J 0 bases; nucleotides not matched to a gene: 7. CDR1 is MGHDK, CDR2 SYGVNS, per germline. The CDR3 coding sequence is TGTGCCAGCACGTTCCGGACTAGCGACTCCTACGAGCAGTACTTC. This sequence encodes CASTFRTSDSYEQYF.